The clone carrying this TCR beta chain was recorded at least ten times. These data are taken from a study of cytomegalovirus exposure and HLA in healthy donors. 13 Jbeta primers and 60 Vbeta primers were used for the PCR. Sequencing was performed with immunoSEQ multiplex PCR; in TCRdb, only in-frame clones are kept and a portion is missing. The table shows 82,000 or so clones, with roughly four fifths occurring only once. The CDR3 has 14 residues. The germline gives CDR1 SGHTA, CDR2 FQGNSA. The V segment lost 4 bases and the J segment 4 bases; nucleotides outside the gene matches: 4. Sequencing input: PBMCs. The source of this sequence is a woman between 50 and 59 years old in good health and CMV-seropositive. V and J are TRBV7-2 and TRBJ2-7, with 10 bases that match TRBD1. For the CDR3, the DNA is TGTGCCAGCAGCTCCATGGACAGGGGGTACGAGCAGTACTTC. Translated: CASSSMDRGYEQYF.